The text below deals with one T cell receptor beta chain. Per the original methods: Amplifying reference gene primers gave estimates of nucleated cell counts. Some clones are missing from TCRdb's copy, which holds only in-frame ones; the method was immunoSEQ multiplex PCR. For V, J and clone size, that table is used; D and trimming come from the DNA. The sample gives approximately 410,000 clones, 86% of which show up once; 1.4% to 1.5% is in the top ten. This specimen comes from a study of blood T cell repertoires in COVID-19. Background on the study: The United States, Italy and Spain were the sources of the acute and convalescent COVID-19 samples. PBMCs, B-cell-depleted T cells, or T cells were the source of the cDNA or gDNA that made up the material.

This CDR3 region has 15 residues. The trim removed 0 bases at V and 2 bases at J, leaving 3 bases unmatched. In germline, CDR1 is LGHDT, CDR2 YNNKEL (reference sequence). Input material: peripheral blood. This TCR came from a woman in her twenties or thirties with active or convalescent COVID-19. J is TRBJ1-1 and V is TRBV3-1 (or the pseudogene TRBV3-2), with 7 bases lining up with TRBD1. This CDR3 reads CASSQDPGGNTEAFF. The CDR3 DNA sequence: TGTGCCAGCAGCCAAGATCCAGGGGGTAACACTGAAGCTTTCTTT.